The next 9 T cell receptor beta chains were all read from a single sample in a study of blood T cell repertoires in COVID-19. Assay: immunoSEQ multiplex PCR; the TCRdb copy retains only in-frame clones and omits some. The profile shows about 130,000 clones, over 60% of them singletons. Sequencing was done on a sample of peripheral blood. All receptors derive from a woman aged 70-85 years with acute or convalescent COVID-19.

J is TRBJ1-5 and V is TRBV3-1 (or the pseudogene TRBV3-2), with D possibly matching TRBD1 (5 bases). CDR1 is LGHDT, CDR2 YNNKEL, per germline (reference sequence). CDR3 length: 15 residues. With 5 bases removed from V and 5 bases from J, the gap between germline ends came to 16 bases. CDR3 in DNA: TGTGCCAGCAGCGACTATGGCGGGGCTCATCAGCCCCAGCATTTT. It is translated as CASSDYGGAHQPQHF.

The rearrangement joins TRBV18 to TRBJ2-2; 9 bases fit TRBD1. The CDR3 covers 16 residues. Germline CDR1 KGHSH, CDR2 LQKENI. Unmatched junction bases numbered 7, after V lost 3 bases and J lost 5 bases. In DNA form, the CDR3 reads TGTGCCAGCTCACCCCGGACAGGGGCGCGGACCGGGGAGCTGTTTTTT. Amino acids: CASSPRTGARTGELFF.

This clone was seen only a few times. This chain joins TRBV3-1 (or the pseudogene TRBV3-2) and TRBJ2-1; TRBD2 matches 7 bases. This CDR3 contains 15 residues. V shed 4 bases, J shed 7 bases, and the junction held 10 bases outside the gene matches. Germline V lookup: CDR1 LGHDT, CDR2 YNNKEL (reference sequence). The CDR3: CASSPPLGLPNEQFF. The CDR3 nucleotides are TGTGCCAGCAGCCCCCCCCTGGGACTACCAAATGAGCAGTTCTTC.

This clone was found once. The chain recombines TRBV9 with TRBJ2-1; the D gene is possibly TRBD2 (6 bases). V was pared by 3 bases and J by 7 bases, with 17 bases between. The germline CDR1 and CDR2 sequences are SGDLS and YYNGEE. The CDR3 contains 15 residues. The CDR3 DNA sequence: TGTGCCAGCAGCGCCGGATTAGTACGGGAGAATGAGCAGTTCTTC. Protein product: CASSAGLVRENEQFF.

Only a few counts were recorded for this clone. CDR3 nucleotide sequence: TGTGCCAGCAGTTCCAGACAGGGTTATCGGTACGAGCAGTACTTC. Its protein is CASSSRQGYRYEQYF. The J gene is TRBJ2-7, the V gene TRBV28; 7 nucleotides line up with TRBD1. In germline, CDR1 is MDHEN, CDR2 SYDVKM. J lost 4 bases, V lost 4 bases, and 10 bases had no gene match. CDR3 size: 15 residues.

The chain couples TRBV21-1 to TRBJ2-2; the listed D gene, TRBD1, was not tested against the DNA. TRBV21-1 is tagged as a pseudogene. The CDR3 loop spans 21 amino acids. The CDR3 reads CASSPEITGTGNKLNTGELFF. CDR3 DNA sequence: TGTGCCAGCAGCCCGGAAATTACCGGGACAGGGAACAAATTGAACACCGGGGAGCTGTTTTTT.

V gene TRBV28 combines with J gene TRBJ2-7, with TRBD2 matching 7 bases. This CDR3 is built from 14 residues. The V gene end was trimmed by 6 bases and the J gene end by 3 bases; junction bases not matched to a gene: 8. The V gene's germline CDR1 is MDHEN and CDR2 SYDVKM. DNA for the CDR3: TGTGCCAGCAGGGGATCGGGGGGAAACTACGAGCAGTACTTC. This encodes CASRGSGGNYEQYF.

The table lists this clone with a few counts. The chain employs TRBV7-3 and TRBJ2-1; 10 bases align to TRBD2. The germline V gene has CDR1 SGHTA and CDR2 FQGTGA. V was pared by 2 bases and J by 0 bases, with 7 bases of the junction left unmatched. This CDR3 has 18 residues. The CDR3 loop reads CASSLDPSGGSSYNEQFF. CDR3 coding DNA: TGTGCCAGCAGCTTAGATCCTAGCGGGGGAAGCTCCTACAATGAGCAGTTCTTC.

The chain joins TRBV7-3 to TRBJ2-1; D may be TRBD1 (5 bases). Between the trimmed V and J ends, which lost 4 bases and 7 bases, there was a span of 20 bases. This CDR3 is 16 amino acids long. Germline CDR1 is SGHTA and CDR2 is FQGTGA. The CDR3 here is CASSSKAGRRPNEQFF. In nucleotides, the CDR3 is TGTGCCAGCAGCTCAAAGGCAGGGCGAAGGCCGAATGAGCAGTTCTTC.